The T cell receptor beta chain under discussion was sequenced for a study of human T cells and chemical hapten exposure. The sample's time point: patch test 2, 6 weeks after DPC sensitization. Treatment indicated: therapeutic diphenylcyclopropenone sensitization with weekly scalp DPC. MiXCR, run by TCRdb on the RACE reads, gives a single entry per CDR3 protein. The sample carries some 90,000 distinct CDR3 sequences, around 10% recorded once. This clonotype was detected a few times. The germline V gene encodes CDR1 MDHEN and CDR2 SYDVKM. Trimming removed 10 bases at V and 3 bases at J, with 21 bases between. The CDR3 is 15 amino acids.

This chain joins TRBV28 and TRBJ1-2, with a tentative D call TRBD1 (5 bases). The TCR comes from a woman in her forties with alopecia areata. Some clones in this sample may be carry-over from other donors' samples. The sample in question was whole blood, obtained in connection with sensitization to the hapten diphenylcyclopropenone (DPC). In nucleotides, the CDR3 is TGTGCCACCAAACCTGGGGCGGGGGTAGACTATGGCTACACCTTC. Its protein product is CATKPGAGVDYGYTF.